The source of this T cell receptor beta chain is a study of T cell changes during pregnancy in multiple sclerosis. CDR3 length: 14 amino acids. J was trimmed by 1 base and V by 6 bases; bases with no gene match: 4. Germline V lookup: CDR1 MNHEY, CDR2 SVGAGI. Libraries were prepared by immunoSEQ multiplex PCR; TCRdb keeps only in-frame clonotypes and omits some of them. Seen here are about 46,000 clones, 90% to 95% observed once, and the top ten hold almost 4.5%. The specimen comprised CD8+ T cells from peripheral blood mononuclear cells, sampled in the first trimester of pregnancy. This TCR came from a female donor with multiple sclerosis, enrolled in a pregnancy study. The chain recombines TRBV6-5 with TRBJ2-7; 9 nucleotides align to TRBD2. This CDR3 is CASSPSGISYEQYF. CDR3 bases: TGTGCCAGCAGCCCTAGCGGGATATCCTACGAGCAGTACTTC.